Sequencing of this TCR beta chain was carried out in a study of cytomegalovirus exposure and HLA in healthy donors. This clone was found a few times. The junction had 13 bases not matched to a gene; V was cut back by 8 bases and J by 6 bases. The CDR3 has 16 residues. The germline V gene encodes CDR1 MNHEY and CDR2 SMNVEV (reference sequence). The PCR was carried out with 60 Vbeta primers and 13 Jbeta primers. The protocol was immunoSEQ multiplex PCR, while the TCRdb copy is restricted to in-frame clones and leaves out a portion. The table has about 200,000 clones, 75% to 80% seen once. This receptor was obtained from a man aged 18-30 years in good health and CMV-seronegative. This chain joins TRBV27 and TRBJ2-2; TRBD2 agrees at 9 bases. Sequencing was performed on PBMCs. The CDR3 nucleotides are TGTGCCAGCCTCCTAATGGCGGGGGGGCGCGCCGGGGAGCTGTTTTTT. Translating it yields CASLLMAGGRAGELFF.